This TCR beta chain is from a study of Graves' ophthalmopathy and Graves' hyperthyroidism. Study-level results: Also, most clonotypes expanded in the thyroid above 0.001 frequency appeared in blood.

The TCR beta CDR3 regions underwent amplification from RNA transcripts. The first round was an RT-PCR with HTBI primers, and the second round was a multiplex PCR. One entry per CDR3 protein results from TCRdb running MiXCR on the multiplex PCR reads. The sample records around 590,000 distinct CDR3 sequences, less than 45% being singletons. This clonotype was found many times. Its antigen remains unknown. The germline V gene has CDR1 SEHNR and CDR2 FQNEAQ (reference sequence). The CDR3 runs to 13 residues. Trimming took off 5 bases at V and 3 bases at J, with 10 bases between the two ends. What was sequenced was peripheral blood or thyroid tissue (not recorded which). The TCR was taken from an adult man with Graves' hyperthyroidism. The chain combines TRBV7-9 with TRBJ1-1; a possible D gene is TRBD1 (5 bases). This chain's CDR3 is CASSPRDYTEAFF. CDR3 coding DNA: TGTGCCAGCAGCCCCAGGGACTACACTGAAGCTTTCTTT.